This paragraph covers one T cell receptor (beta chain) sequence. The clone's antigen remains unknown. There are no base qualities to consult, and no much larger clone falls within one base. The data were obtained in a study of T cell responses to AZD1222 COVID-19 vaccine (dated by TCRdb to the early 2020s). Describing the broader study: A total of 230 or so trial participants underwent TCR sequencing, of whom 207 received two doses of AZD1222 and about 26 received two doses of the MenACWY control vaccine. Trial participants were enrolled by age into subgroups of 18-55, 56-69 and 70-plus years, and around 150, 28 and 57 TCR-sequenced participants, respectively, were included in these subgroups.

Results the study describes overall, beyond this receptor: Epitopes outside the regions mutated in the B.1.351 and B.1.1.7 variants were reportedly recognized by nearly half of the unique spike-specific TCRs. Conclusions about previously exposed vaccinees are limited, since just six AZD1222 recipients were seropositive for SARS-CoV-2 at baseline. Participants were mostly white British, with more females than males. The authors suggested clonal diversity may have been underestimated. The vaccine-associated CD4 TCRs covered the entire spike protein, and the dominant responses fell in regions 160-218 and 743-854. In the small 56-69-year group, the increase in depth fell short of significance, most likely because of low power. Because no samples from the day 14 peak response were available, repertoires could be characterized only after the peak T cell response. Spike-specific TCR breadth and depth rose significantly after two AZD1222 doses compared with day 0 and with MenACWY recipients.

The sample's time point label is to be understood as: about 28 days (+/-7) after the second vaccine dose. Read against the paper, the sample's treatment or condition label means: meningococcal conjugate vaccine given as trial control. The vaccinee samples were drawn from two UK trials, COV001 and COV002, one of which was a single-blind randomized controlled phase 2/3 trial testing AZD1222 (ChAdOx1 nCoV-19) in healthy adults. For TCRbeta chain sequencing, PBMC samples from trial participants were taken at day 0 and at day 28 after the second dose. The CDR3 regions of human TCRbeta chains were analyzed by immunosequencing. The source study handled its data this way. TCRs in the repertoires were compared against a reference library of SARS-CoV-2-specific TCRs that had been generated with the MIRA antigen-specificity platform. Breadth was defined as the fraction of unique TCRs that were SARS-CoV-2-associated. Depth was defined as the fraction of total T cells that were SARS-CoV-2-associated. Each spike-specific TCR was assigned to its reactive spike region and to a CD4 or CD8 class using the MIRA data. Log10-transformed breadth and depth values were compared by one-way ANOVA with Sidak's multiple comparisons tests. TCRdb retrieved this table from immuneACCESS and kept in-frame rearrangements only. Not all clones are present; in checked studies, unresolved V genes account for under half, and no reason is known for the remainder. V, J and clone size are taken as reported in that table, and D and trimming were inferred from the DNA itself. For this sample there are about 76,000 clones; over 65% appear just once. 25% to 30% of the sample is taken by the ten largest.

Material: peripheral blood, obtained 28 days after the second dose of the MenACWY control vaccine. This clonotype was obtained from an adult who received the MenACWY meningococcal vaccine as a control.

The sequenced DNA is TGTGCCAGCCTACGCGCGAACGGAGGCTACACCTTC. Its product reads: CASLRANGGYTF. The rearrangement combines TRBV6-5 with TRBJ1-2; too little of a D gene remains to name it. The CDR3 covers 12 residues, taking in both the cysteine and the phenylalanine. Only the CDR3 part of the read is kept: 36 bases, read in frame from the first base. V was cut back by 8 bases and J by 8 bases, leaving a gap of 15 bases between them. The CDR1 and CDR2 encoded by the germline V gene are MNHEY and SVGAGI.